Following are 17 T cell receptor beta chains from one sample sequenced in a study of T cells in Graves' hyperthyroidism and ophthalmopathy. The source material, RNA transcripts, was used to amplify TCR beta CDR3 regions. The TCR CDR3 first-round RT-PCR relied on the HTBI primer set. TCRdb reanalysed the multiplex PCR reads using MiXCR and keeps one entry per CDR3 protein. The table has more than 550,000 distinct CDR3 sequences, around a sixth seen once; the top ten hold 15% to 18%. Sequencing input: blood. Every receptor here comes from a man between 45 and 60 years old with Graves' hyperthyroidism.

The chain carries TRBV12-3 or TRBV12-4 and TRBJ2-3; 8 positions agree with TRBD1. This CDR3 spans 14 amino acids. With V trimmed by 4 bases and J by 3 bases, 3 bases remained unmatched. The CDR3 region has the DNA TGTGCCAGCAGTTGGACAGGGAAGACAGATACGCAGTATTTT. Encoded protein: CASSWTGKTDTQYF.

Ten or more counts support this clonotype. The chain joins TRBV29-1 to TRBJ2-7; 7 bases map to TRBD1. With V trimmed by 1 base and J by 1 base, 10 bases remained unmatched. This CDR3 spans 16 amino acids. Germline loops: CDR1 SQVTM, CDR2 ANQGSEA. The CDR3 coding sequence is TGCAGCGTTGAAGGACACCGGGACAGCGATTCCTACGAGCAGTACTTC. Its protein product is CSVEGHRDSDSYEQYF.

This clonotype was seen repeatedly, ten times or more. The CDR3 nucleotides are TGTGCCAGCAGTTTCCCAGGGTTTGAGGCCAAAAACATTCAGTACTTC. Its protein product is CASSFPGFEAKNIQYF. V gene TRBV28 combines with J gene TRBJ2-4, with a weak D call TRBD1 (5 bases). This CDR3 comprises 16 residues. V was cut by 3 bases and J by 1 base, with 13 bases left in between. The germline V gene has CDR1 MDHEN and CDR2 SYDVKM. The full variable domain, its missing parts supplied by reference TRBV28 and TRBJ2-4, is DVKVTQSSRYLVKRTGEKVFLECVQDMDHENMFWYRQDPGLGLRLIYFSYDVKMKEKGDIPEGYSVSREKKERFSLILESASTNQTSMYLCASSFPGFEAKNIQYFGAGTRLSVL.

J is TRBJ2-2 and V is TRBV20-1, with unresolved D. The V gene lost 3 bases and the J gene lost 4 bases, with 6 bases spanning the gap. This CDR3 has 12 amino acids. The germline CDR1 and CDR2 sequences are DFQATT and SNEGSKA (reference sequence). CDR3 in amino acids: CSASPGTGELFF. The CDR3 DNA follows: TGCAGTGCTAGCCCGGGCACCGGGGAGCTGTTTTTT.

This clonotype was recorded at least ten times. The chain couples TRBV11-2 to TRBJ2-7; D call uncertain. Trimming stripped 1 base from V and 3 bases from J, with 7 bases between. The CDR3 sequence is 13 residues long. CDR1 and CDR2 from the germline V gene are SGHAT and FQNNGV. The CDR3 is CASSLGQHYEQYF. The CDR3 region has the DNA TGTGCCAGCAGCTTAGGCCAGCACTACGAGCAGTACTTC. The variable domain in full, with the rest retrieved from reference TRBV11-2 and TRBJ2-7, is EAGVAQSPRYKIIEKRQSVAFWCNPISGHATLYWYQQILGQGPKLLIQFQNNGVVDDSQLPKDRFSAERLKGVDSTLKIQPAKLEDSAVYLCASSLGQHYEQYFGPGTRLTVT.

This clonotype has ten or more counts. This sequence joins TRBV11-2 and TRBJ2-1; 14 positions agree with TRBD2. The V gene end was trimmed by 5 bases and the J gene end by 8 bases; junction bases not matched to a gene: 11. The CDR3 runs to 17 residues. The V gene's germline CDR1 is SGHAT and CDR2 FQNNGV. The chain's CDR3 is CASSPRTSGRRADEQFF. DNA for the CDR3: TGTGCCAGCAGCCCAAGGACTAGCGGGAGGCGAGCCGATGAGCAGTTCTTC.

CDR3 nucleotides: TGTGCCAGCAGCGTAGATAGGCCTAGCGGTACGCAGTATTTT. Amino acid sequence: CASSVDRPSGTQYF. The chain combines TRBV9 with TRBJ2-3; 7 bases map to TRBD2. The V gene end was trimmed by 0 bases and the J gene end by 8 bases; junction bases not matched to a gene: 6. Germline lookup yields CDR1 SGDLS and CDR2 YYNGEE. The CDR3 consists of 14 residues.

This clonotype occurred a few times. The chain joins TRBV19 to TRBJ1-5; TRBD1 matches at 7 bases. CDR1 LNHDA and CDR2 SQIVND come from the germline V gene (reference sequence). The ends lost 9 bases at V and 4 bases at J; junction bases unmatched: 6. The CDR3 consists of 13 residues. The CDR3 loop reads CASSDRLNQPQHF. CDR3 nucleotides: TGTGCCAGCTCGGACAGGCTTAATCAGCCCCAGCATTTT. Filled out from reference TRBV19 and TRBJ1-5, the complete variable domain reads DGGITQSPKYLFRKEGQNVTLSCEQNLNHDAMYWYRQDPGQGLRLIYYSQIVNDFQKGDIAEGYSVSREKKESFPLTVTSAQKNPTAFYLCASSDRLNQPQHFGDGTRLSIL.

Concerning this clonotype: The missing conserved phenylalanine or tryptophan at the end of this CDR3 makes a read error likely. The chain links TRBV6-2 or TRBV6-3 to TRBJ2-7, with a weak D call TRBD2 (5 bases). The CDR3 is made up of 15 amino acids. CDR1 and CDR2 from the germline V gene are MNHEY and SVGEGT. Between the trimmed V and J ends, which lost 5 bases and 2 bases, there was a span of 16 bases. This chain's CDR3 is CASSILATPTYEQYL. CDR3 bases: TGTGCCAGCAGTATTCTAGCTACCCCGACCTACGAGCAGTACCTC.

This clonotype was seen repeatedly, ten times or more. V is TRBV28 and J is TRBJ2-7; perhaps TRBD2 as D (6 bases). Trimming removed 10 bases at V and 2 bases at J, with 12 bases between. Germline CDR1 is MDHEN and CDR2 is SYDVKM. The CDR3 runs 12 residues. The CDR3 loop reads CATLAYTYEQYF. The CDR3 nucleotides are TGTGCCACCCTAGCGTACACCTACGAGCAGTACTTC. The whole variable domain, remainder taken from reference TRBV28 and TRBJ2-7, is DVKVTQSSRYLVKRTGEKVFLECVQDMDHENMFWYRQDPGLGLRLIYFSYDVKMKEKGDIPEGYSVSREKKERFSLILESASTNQTSMYLCATLAYTYEQYFGPGTRLTVT.

The chain links TRBV9 to TRBJ2-1; 8 bases line up with TRBD1. CDR1 is SGDLS, CDR2 YYNGEE, per germline. The CDR3 runs to 18 residues. With V trimmed by 4 bases and J by 1 base, 13 bases remained unmatched. In DNA, the CDR3 is TGTGCCAGCAGCCAGGCTTTTCTCGGGACAGGATCCTACAATGAGCAGTTCTTC. It codes for CASSQAFLGTGSYNEQFF.

This rearrangement joins TRBV28 to TRBJ1-4, with a possible D match to TRBD1 (5 bases). V gave up 8 bases and J gave up 8 bases, with 15 bases separating them. CDR3 size: 13 residues. Looked up from germline, CDR1 is MDHEN and CDR2 is SYDVKM. CDR3 sequence (DNA): TGTGCCAGCTCCACGGGGCGGGGGGAAAAACTGTTTTTT. Translation: CASSTGRGEKLFF.

This clonotype showed up many times. The chain joins TRBV5-1 to TRBJ2-7; perhaps D is TRBD1 or TRBD2 (5 bases each). The V gene's germline CDR1 is SGHRS and CDR2 YFSETQ. V was trimmed by 0 bases and J by 3 bases, leaving 10 bases between them. CDR3 length: 14 residues. CDR3 in DNA: TGCGCCAGCAGCTTGGAGAGGGGTGACTACGAGCAGTACTTC. This sequence encodes CASSLERGDYEQYF. Complete variable domain (other parts from reference TRBV5-1 and TRBJ2-7): KAGVTQTPRYLIKTRGQQVTLSCSPISGHRSVSWYQQTPGQGLQFLFEYFSETQRNKGNFPGRFSGRQFSNSRSEMNVSTLELGDSALYLCASSLERGDYEQYFGPGTRLTVT.

This clonotype has a count of ten or more. The chain uses TRBV28 and TRBJ2-1; 7 nucleotides agree with TRBD2. Germline assignment: CDR1 MDHEN and CDR2 SYDVKM. The V gene end was trimmed by 5 bases and the J gene end by 2 bases; junction bases not matched to a gene: 12. The CDR3 runs to 17 residues. The DNA of the CDR3 is TGTGCCAGCAGTACACTACTAGCGAGGGGTGCCTACAATGAGCAGTTCTTC. The encoded protein is CASSTLLARGAYNEQFF.

The rearrangement joins TRBV7-2 to TRBJ1-3; D uncertain. The V gene lost 3 bases and the J gene lost 0 bases, with 15 bases spanning the gap. This CDR3 is built from 17 residues. Germline V gene sequence: CDR1 SGHTA, CDR2 FQGNSA. CDR3 sequence: CASSLVPGAGSGNTIYF. CDR3 nucleotide sequence: TGTGCCAGCAGCTTGGTGCCAGGCGCTGGCTCTGGAAACACCATATATTTT.

This clonotype occurred a few times. This rearrangement joins TRBV7-3 to TRBJ2-3; D is perhaps TRBD2 (5 bases). The CDR3 contains 20 residues. Per germline, CDR1 SGHTA and CDR2 FQGTGA. The V end was cut by 5 bases, the J end by 0 bases, with 27 bases between. This CDR3 reads CASSPLGGRGPESSTDTQYF. DNA of the CDR3: TGTGCCAGCAGCCCTCTAGGAGGCAGAGGGCCGGAGTCCAGCACAGATACGCAGTATTTT.

This clonotype was seen only a few times. Germline is not matched at one junction end, which may reflect a read error. The chain carries TRBV2 and TRBJ1-6; no clear D. In germline, CDR1 is SNHLY, CDR2 FYNNEI. This CDR3 has 13 residues. The CDR3 here is CVSWGSYNSPLHF. CDR3 nucleotides: TGTGTCAGCTGGGGATCCTATAATTCACCCCTCCACTTT.